This entry lists 32 T cell receptor beta chains sequenced from one sample in a study of low-dose radiotherapy and immunotherapy resistance in tumors. Time point in this sample: before trial treatment. TRAV and TRBV primers primed cDNA for both TCRalpha and TCRbeta. A constant-region primer paired with the V-primer adapter amplified TCRs over about 19 PCR cycles. TCRdb recomputed calls from the reads with MiXCR, one row per CDR3 protein. The table shows about 82,000 distinct CDR3 sequences, with approximately 20% occurring only once. The input for sequencing was PBMCs, taken before treatment. The source is a male donor with prostate cancer.

The V and J genes are TRBV7-2 and TRBJ2-1; perhaps TRBD2 as D (5 bases). This CDR3 contains 16 residues. V dropped 1 base and J dropped 8 bases, with 18 bases sitting between them. CDR1 and CDR2 (germline): SGHTA, FQGNSA. The CDR3 spells CASSLVGQDFGHEQFF. The CDR3 DNA reads as TGTGCCAGCAGCTTAGTTGGCCAGGACTTCGGCCATGAGCAGTTCTTC. Using reference TRBV7-2 and TRBJ2-1 for the parts outside the CDR3, the full variable domain is GAGVSQSPSNKVTEKGKDVELRCDPISGHTALYWYRQSLGQGLEFLIYFQGNSAPDKSGLPSDRFSAERTGGSVSTLTIQRTQQEDSAVYLCASSLVGQDFGHEQFFGPGTRLTVL.

Details on this clonotype: Given a much more abundant clone one base away, this may be a read error. This rearrangement joins TRBV30 to TRBJ1-5; 8 bases are shared with TRBD1. This CDR3 region has 16 residues. Looked up from germline, CDR1 is GTSNPN and CDR2 is SVGIG (reference sequence). The CDR3 DNA reads TGTGCCTGTAGTGTAGGGCAGGGGGCCGTCAATCAGCCCCAGCATTTT. The encoded protein is CACSVGQGAVNQPQHF.

This clonotype has ten or more counts. The rearrangement uses TRBV27 and TRBJ2-7; D may be TRBD2 (5 bases). The length of the CDR3 is 14 residues. Germline V lookup: CDR1 MNHEY, CDR2 SMNVEV (reference sequence). Trimming cost V 5 bases and J 7 bases, with 18 bases left between them. CDR3 region: CASSTDVGVREQYF. In DNA, the CDR3 is TGTGCCAGCAGTACGGACGTGGGAGTGCGTGAGCAGTACTTC.

At least ten counts were recorded for this clonotype. V usage is TRBV24-1 and J usage is TRBJ2-1; unclear D gene. Trimming took off 0 bases at V and 14 bases at J, with 16 bases between the two ends. CDR1 KGHDR and CDR2 SFDVKD come from the germline V gene. The CDR3 loop spans 14 amino acids. The CDR3, as DNA: TGTGCCACCAGTGATTTGAGCATCCCTACCCCGGAGTTCTTC. Translated, it gives CATSDLSIPTPEFF.

This clonotype has a count of ten or more. The chain uses TRBV21-1 and TRBJ1-2; the table's D call, TRBD1, has no DNA check behind it. TRBV21-1 is deemed a pseudogene. This CDR3 is 18 amino acids long. CDR3 in amino acids: CASSKELHGDQLNYGYTF. The CDR3 nucleotides read TGTGCCAGCAGCAAAGAACTCCACGGGGACCAACTTAACTATGGCTACACCTTC.

This clonotype was recorded many times. V gene TRBV2 combines with J gene TRBJ2-3, with D perhaps TRBD1 (6 bases). Trimming pared 3 bases from V and 2 bases from J, leaving 9 bases between. Germline V CDR1 and CDR2: SNHLY, FYNNEI. The length of the CDR3 is 14 residues. CDR3 amino acids: CASSDQGYTDTQYF. The CDR3 bases are TGTGCCAGCAGTGACCAGGGGTACACAGATACGCAGTATTTT.

Ten or more counts support this clonotype. This rearrangement joins TRBV23-1 to TRBJ1-4, with 7 positions matching TRBD1. TRBV23-1 qualifies as an ORF whose function is uncertain. The CDR3 sequence is 16 residues long. Trimming cost V 4 bases and J 6 bases; bases outside gene matches: 11. CDR3 sequence reads: CASSRTGDSTDEKLFF. In DNA, the CDR3 is TGCGCCAGCAGTCGTACCGGGGACAGTACAGATGAAAAACTGTTTTTT.

This clonotype was counted at least ten times. The rearrangement links TRBV5-5 to TRBJ2-1; D gene unclear. The germline gives CDR1 SGHKS, CDR2 YYEKEE (reference sequence). The CDR3 has 15 amino acids. Trimming took 4 bases from V and 7 from J, leaving 18 bases between them. CDR3 region: CASSEPGIMTNEQFF. In DNA, the CDR3 is TGTGCCAGCAGCGAACCTGGAATAATGACAAATGAGCAGTTCTTC.

The rearrangement uses TRBV13 and TRBJ1-1; the D gene is possibly TRBD1 (5 bases). CDR3 length equals 17 residues. CDR1 is PRHDT, CDR2 FYEKMQ, per germline (reference sequence). V lost 5 bases to trimming and J lost 6 bases, with 25 bases between them. The CDR3 DNA follows: TGTGCCAGCAGCGCCCAACCTATGTGGGGCGCGATCGCTGAAGCTTTCTTT. Amino acid sequence: CASSAQPMWGAIAEAFF.

Ten or more counts support this clonotype. The CDR3 DNA reads as TGCAGCGGACAGCCGGGGAACACTGAAGCTTTCTTT. Translating it yields CSGQPGNTEAFF. This chain connects TRBV29-1 to TRBJ1-1; a weak D match, TRBD1 (5 bases). The CDR3 covers 12 residues. Germline V CDR1 and CDR2: SQVTM, ANQGSEA. Trimming removed 7 bases from V and 1 base from J, with 10 bases in between.

Many counts were recorded for this clonotype. The CDR3: CASTSTRDSKLQETQYF. Written as DNA, the CDR3 is TGTGCCAGTACCTCAACCCGGGACTCAAAACTTCAAGAGACCCAGTACTTC. The chain couples TRBV19 to TRBJ2-5; a weak D match, TRBD2 (6 bases). The CDR3 extends over 17 amino acids. Germline CDR1 is LNHDA and CDR2 is SQIVND (reference sequence). V shed 7 bases and J shed 2 bases, with 23 bases lying between them.

This clonotype was found many times. V and J are TRBV28 and TRBJ2-6; tentatively, D is TRBD2 (5 bases). Trimming took off 5 bases at V and 2 bases at J, with 13 bases between the two ends. The CDR3 loop spans 16 amino acids. Per the germline V gene, CDR1 is MDHEN and CDR2 is SYDVKM. CDR3 DNA: TGTGCCAGCAGTATCCCCAAGGGAGCTGGGGCCAACGTCCTGACTTTC. Amino acid sequence: CASSIPKGAGANVLTF.

This clonotype was found many times. This chain joins TRBV18 and TRBJ2-1; 8 bases are a match to TRBD2. Germline values: CDR1 KGHSH, CDR2 LQKENI. The CDR3 extends over 15 amino acids. V gave up 6 bases and J gave up 4 bases; unmatched junction bases: 8. The chain's CDR3 is CASSLESGSYNEQFF. CDR3 sequence (DNA): TGTGCCAGCTCGCTGGAAAGCGGGAGTTACAATGAGCAGTTCTTC.

Many counts were recorded for this clonotype. This chain connects TRBV11-2 to TRBJ2-2, with D perhaps matching TRBD1 or TRBD2 (5 bases each). Germline V gene lookup returns CDR1 SGHAT and CDR2 FQNNGV. This CDR3 comprises 16 residues. V lost 5 bases and J lost 3, with 16 bases in between. The CDR3 nucleotides read TGTGCCAGCAGCCCAACACTCGGGGCCTACACCGGGGAGCTGTTTTTT. It specifies CASSPTLGAYTGELFF.

This clonotype was counted at least ten times. V usage is TRBV27 and J usage is TRBJ1-5; D gene ambiguous. The CDR3 extends over 15 amino acids. CDR1 and CDR2 from the germline V gene are MNHEY and SMNVEV (reference sequence). V lost 2 bases to trimming and J lost 2 bases, with 10 bases between them. The CDR3 nucleotides read TGTGCCAGCAGTTTACGGCCATGGGGCAATCAGCCCCAGCATTTT. As protein: CASSLRPWGNQPQHF.

The sample holds many counts of this clonotype. This chain connects TRBV7-9 to TRBJ2-7; TRBD1 matches 7 bases. The germline CDR1 and CDR2 sequences are SEHNR and FQNEAQ (reference sequence). CDR3 length: 14 amino acids. V shed 1 base, J shed 2 bases, and the junction held 2 bases outside the gene matches. CDR3 DNA: TGTGCCAGCAGCTTAGTGCAGGGGGCCTACGAGCAGTACTTC. It yields the protein CASSLVQGAYEQYF.

The genes are TRBV24-1 and TRBJ2-5; 13 bases agree with TRBD2. V lost 3 bases and J lost 3; bases outside the gene matches: 3. There are 16 residues in the CDR3. Germline CDR1 and CDR2: KGHDR and SFDVKD. The CDR3 DNA reads TGTGCCACCAGTGATGGACTAGCGGGAGCTAAAGAGACCCAGTACTTC. It codes for CATSDGLAGAKETQYF.

In its sample, this clonotype was seen many times. The chain links TRBV7-9 to TRBJ2-7, with D perhaps matching TRBD1 or TRBD2 (5 bases each). The ends were cut back, 2 bases at V and 4 bases at J, with 18 bases in the middle. The CDR3 totals 16 residues. Germline CDR1 and CDR2: SEHNR and FQNEAQ (reference sequence). CDR3 DNA sequence: TGTGCCAGCAGCTTAAGTTTACCAGGGAGCCCATACGAGCAGTACTTC. This gives the protein CASSLSLPGSPYEQYF.

This clonotype was seen repeatedly, ten times or more. The chain joins TRBV28 to TRBJ2-5; D gene unclear. The germline CDR1 and CDR2 sequences are MDHEN and SYDVKM. The ends were cut back, 6 bases at V and 5 bases at J, with 10 bases in the middle. This CDR3 is built from 12 residues. The CDR3 nucleotides are TGTGCCAGCAGGTACGCGTATGAGACCCAGTACTTC. It translates to CASRYAYETQYF.

This clonotype was seen many times. The V and J genes are TRBV7-2 and TRBJ2-5, with D possibly being TRBD2 (6 bases). CDR1 is SGHTA and CDR2 is FQGNSA in the germline V gene. The CDR3 loop spans 14 amino acids. The ends were cut back, 5 bases at V and 0 bases at J, with 10 bases in the middle. As DNA, the CDR3 is TGTGCCAGCAGCCGCGGGGCTTACCAAGAGACCCAGTACTTC. Translation: CASSRGAYQETQYF.

J is TRBJ2-1 and V is TRBV6-8; 10 nucleotides agree with TRBD2. V shed 5 bases and J 4 bases; nucleotides not matched to a gene: 8. The CDR3 has 16 amino acids. Per germline, CDR1 MNHGY and CDR2 SAAAGT. CDR3 DNA: TGTGCCAGCAGTAAAAATGGACTAGCGGTTTACAATGAGCAGTTCTTC. Amino acid sequence: CASSKNGLAVYNEQFF.

The table lists this clonotype with a few counts. This chain connects TRBV20-1 to TRBJ2-1, with 12 bases that match TRBD2. The ends lost 6 bases at V and 6 bases at J; junction bases unmatched: 6. The CDR3 runs to 14 residues. Looked up from germline, CDR1 is DFQATT and CDR2 is SNEGSKA (reference sequence). DNA of the CDR3: TGCAGTGCCCACCTAGCGGGAGGGGGCAATGAGCAGTTCTTC. Protein product: CSAHLAGGGNEQFF.

This clonotype occurred many times. CDR3 protein: CSASAGGNTIYF. In DNA, the CDR3 is TGCAGTGCTAGTGCGGGAGGAAACACCATATATTTT. The chain carries TRBV20-1 and TRBJ1-3; D unclear. The CDR3 has 12 residues. Germline V gives CDR1 DFQATT, CDR2 SNEGSKA (reference sequence). Deletions cut 3 bases from V and 4 bases from J, with 7 bases between.

This clonotype was detected ten times or more. The chain recombines TRBV6-1 with TRBJ2-5, with TRBD1 identical over 10 bases. This CDR3 contains 20 residues. V trimming: 1 base; J trimming: 3 bases; junction bases outside the gene matches: 17. The germline V gene encodes CDR1 MNHNS and CDR2 SASEGT. CDR3 protein: CASSEGLLGGATGGKETQYF. In DNA form, the CDR3 reads TGTGCCAGCAGTGAAGGGTTACTTGGCGGAGCGACAGGGGGCAAAGAGACCCAGTACTTC.

This clonotype was detected ten times or more. The V gene is TRBV15, the J gene TRBJ2-3; the D gene is possibly TRBD2 (6 bases). The germline gives CDR1 LNHNV, CDR2 YYDKDF (reference sequence). Trimming removed 5 bases at V and 1 base at J, with 19 bases between. The CDR3 is 17 amino acids. The CDR3, as DNA: TGTGCCACCAGCCTGAGCCGACTAGAAAGCGGCACAGATACGCAGTATTTT. This translates into CATSLSRLESGTDTQYF.

Only a few counts were recorded for this clonotype. The chain combines TRBV7-9 with TRBJ2-7; D gene uncertain. V gave up 5 bases and J gave up 3 bases, with 17 bases separating them. The CDR3 sequence is 15 residues long. Germline CDR1 reads SEHNR; CDR2 reads FQNEAQ (reference sequence). The CDR3 region has the DNA TGTGCCAGCAGCCCGATGTTTAGTAAGCACTACGAGCAGTACTTC. It translates to CASSPMFSKHYEQYF.

This clonotype has ten or more counts. The chain joins TRBV20-1 to TRBJ2-1, with TRBD2 identical over 8 bases. Germline CDR1 and CDR2: DFQATT and SNEGSKA (reference sequence). Trimming cost V 0 bases and J 7 bases; bases outside gene matches: 5. This CDR3 has 14 amino acids. CDR3 coding DNA: TGCAGTGCTAGAGATCTGTCTAGCGGGAATGAGCAGTTCTTC. It specifies CSARDLSSGNEQFF.

This clonotype was detected ten times or more. The rearrangement joins TRBV4-3 to TRBJ2-5; 9 positions agree with TRBD1. The trim removed 4 bases at V and 4 bases at J, leaving 7 bases unmatched. CDR1 and CDR2 (germline): LGHNA, YSLEER. The CDR3 has 15 amino acids. The CDR3 region has the DNA TGCGCCAGCAGCCCGGGACAGGGAGTTCGAGAGACCCAGTACTTC. This sequence encodes CASSPGQGVRETQYF.

For this clonotype: A much larger clone is a single base away; this may be a read error. This rearrangement joins TRBV6-1 to TRBJ2-5; weak D call: TRBD2 (7 bases). CDR3 length: 17 residues. From germline, CDR1 is MNHNS and CDR2 SASEGT. V was shortened by 5 bases and J by 6 bases, with 25 bases between the two germline ends. CDR3 region: CASSRVWGGAGGKTQYF. The CDR3, as DNA: TGTGCCAGCAGTCGTGTGTGGGGGGGGGCCGGAGGGAAGACCCAGTACTTC.

The table lists this clonotype with many counts. The CDR3 DNA follows: TGTGCCAGCAGCCCGGGACCGGGGGCTGAAGCTTTCTTT. Its protein product is CASSPGPGAEAFF. The gene calls are TRBV3-1 and TRBJ1-1; a possible D gene is TRBD1 (5 bases). CDR1 is LGHDT and CDR2 is YNNKEL in the germline V gene (reference sequence). There are 13 residues in the CDR3. Trimming took 4 bases from V and 6 from J, leaving 12 bases between them.

V gene TRBV29-1 combines with J gene TRBJ2-1, with 12 bases identical to TRBD2. Germline CDR1 and CDR2: SQVTM and ANQGSEA. V gave up 6 bases and J gave up 9 bases; unmatched junction bases: 9. This CDR3 region has 14 residues. This chain's CDR3 is CSVELAGGFGEQFF. CDR3 DNA sequence: TGCAGCGTGGAACTAGCGGGAGGATTCGGTGAGCAGTTCTTC.

This clonotype was observed at least ten times. The chain uses TRBV29-1 and TRBJ2-1; 9 bases match TRBD2. Germline CDR1 is SQVTM and CDR2 is ANQGSEA. The V segment lost 7 bases and the J segment 0 bases; nucleotides outside the gene matches: 7. CDR3 length: 15 amino acids. Written as DNA, the CDR3 is TGCAGCGACATGCTTAGCGGGAGCTCCTACAATGAGCAGTTCTTC. Translated, it gives CSDMLSGSSYNEQFF.